One sample yielded the 21 T cell receptor beta chains listed below, sequenced in a study of human T cells and chemical hapten exposure. The time point here: healthy volunteer bleed at 6 weeks. From whole blood left unfractionated, total RNA was extracted. TCRdb redid the calling of the RACE reads with MiXCR, one entry per CDR3 protein. The sample has some 78,000 distinct CDR3 sequences, approximately 8.6% seen once. What was sequenced was whole blood. These receptors all come from a male donor in good health. Some clones in this sample may be carry-over from other donors' samples.

J is TRBJ2-1 and V is TRBV14, with a possible D match to TRBD1 (5 bases). Germline loops: CDR1 SGHDN, CDR2 FVKESK. V was clipped by 3 bases and J by 6 bases, with 18 bases between them. The CDR3 length is 16 residues. Here the CDR3 DNA reads TGTGCCAGCAGCCATTCAGGCAGGGATTTCGGCAATGAGCAGTTCTTC. Amino acid sequence: CASSHSGRDFGNEQFF.

There are many counts of this clonotype. V gene TRBV29-1 combines with J gene TRBJ1-1; a weak D match, TRBD1 (5 bases). The germline V gene has CDR1 SQVTM and CDR2 ANQGSEA. V lost 6 bases to trimming and J lost 3 bases, with 29 bases between them. The CDR3 has 18 amino acids. In DNA form, the CDR3 reads TGCAGCGTCCCCCCCTCGCCCCCAGGGACGCTCTCGGACACTGAAGCTTTCTTT. It yields the protein CSVPPSPPGTLSDTEAFF.

This clonotype was seen more than once but under ten times. This chain connects TRBV6-2 or TRBV6-3 to TRBJ1-1, with unresolved D. This CDR3 is built from 15 residues. Germline V gene lookup returns CDR1 MNHEY and CDR2 SVGEGT. V was clipped by 0 bases and J by 4 bases, with 12 bases between them. This CDR3 is CASSYSRTLSTEAFF. CDR3 bases: TGTGCCAGCAGTTACTCACGGACCCTCAGCACTGAAGCTTTCTTT.

The V gene is TRBV29-1, the J gene TRBJ1-3, with a weak D call TRBD1 (6 bases). CDR3 length equals 16 residues. Trimming shortened V by 7 bases and J by 0 bases, and 19 bases separated the two germline ends. Germline V gene sequence: CDR1 SQVTM, CDR2 ANQGSEA. CDR3 nucleotides: TGCAGCGCCCTTGACAGGCCCTCTTCCTCTGGAAACACCATATATTTT. Protein sequence: CSALDRPSSSGNTIYF. The full variable domain, completed using reference TRBV29-1 and TRBJ1-3, is SAVISQKPSRDICQRGTSLTIQCQVDSQVTMMFWYRQQPGQSLTLIATANQGSEATYESGFVIDKFPISRPNLTFSTLTVSNMSPEDSSIYLCSALDRPSSSGNTIYFGEGSWLTVV.

The chain has TRBV27 and TRBJ2-5; no clear D gene. Per the germline V gene, CDR1 is MNHEY and CDR2 is SMNVEV (reference sequence). V was pared by 6 bases and J by 9 bases, with 11 bases between. The CDR3 length is 11 residues. The CDR3 coding sequence is TGTGCCAGCAGGGCAGGCCAGGCCCAGTACTTC. Protein product: CASRAGQAQYF.

This clonotype was counted a few times. The chain is built from TRBV4-3 and TRBJ1-6; 8 bases fit TRBD1. Trimming cost V 0 bases and J 10 bases; bases outside gene matches: 2. Looked up from germline, CDR1 is LGHNA and CDR2 is YSLEER. The CDR3 consists of 14 residues. The CDR3 nucleotides are TGCGCCAGCAGCCAAGACAGGGGGCAATCACCCCTCCACTTT. It yields the protein CASSQDRGQSPLHF.

This clonotype was seen at least ten times. This rearrangement joins TRBV5-5 to TRBJ2-1; no firm D call. V lost 4 bases and J 6 bases, leaving 11 bases between the germline ends. Germline V gene lookup returns CDR1 SGHKS and CDR2 YYEKEE (reference sequence). The CDR3 consists of 13 residues. Here the CDR3 reads CASSPVRSNEQFF. CDR3 bases: TGTGCCAGCAGCCCGGTAAGAAGCAATGAGCAGTTCTTC.

This chain uses TRBV27 with TRBJ2-7; D unclear. The CDR3 length is 14 residues. Germline values: CDR1 MNHEY, CDR2 SMNVEV (reference sequence). The V end lost 0 bases, the J end lost 3 bases, and 9 bases lay between the germline ends. The CDR3 protein is CASSLSGQNYEQYF. DNA of the CDR3: TGTGCCAGCAGTTTATCGGGTCAGAACTACGAGCAGTACTTC.

This clonotype has ten or more counts. CDR3 nucleotide sequence: TGCGCCAGCAGCTTTGGAGGGGACACTGAAGCTTTCTTT. This encodes CASSFGGDTEAFF. The V call is TRBV5-1, the J call TRBJ1-1, with TRBD1 as a possible D gene (5 bases). Germline CDR1 reads SGHRS; CDR2 reads YFSETQ. V lost 2 bases to trimming and J lost 3 bases, with 8 bases between them. The CDR3 consists of 13 residues.

The rearrangement uses TRBV5-5 and TRBJ2-3, with 10 bases fitting TRBD2. CDR3 size: 16 residues. Germline V gene sequence: CDR1 SGHKS, CDR2 YYEKEE (reference sequence). Trimming removed 0 bases from V and 3 bases from J; junction bases left unmatched: 4. CDR3 sequence (DNA): TGTGCCAGCAGCTTGGGGCTAGCGGGGGAGACAGATACGCAGTATTTT. Protein product: CASSLGLAGETDTQYF.

V is TRBV2 and J is TRBJ2-5, with 7 bases aligning to TRBD2. V shed 4 bases and J 5 bases; nucleotides not matched to a gene: 7. Germline CDR1 is SNHLY and CDR2 is FYNNEI. The CDR3 extends over 14 amino acids. The CDR3 here is CASSGGGAAETQYF. The CDR3 coding sequence is TGTGCCAGCAGTGGGGGGGGTGCGGCGGAGACCCAGTACTTC.

This clonotype has a handful of counts. This rearrangement joins TRBV4-1 to TRBJ2-5; 7 bases are shared with TRBD1. This CDR3 has 19 amino acids. Germline CDR1 MGHRA, CDR2 YSYEKL. V shed 0 bases, J shed 0 bases, and the junction held 13 bases outside the gene matches. Here the CDR3 reads CASSQERTRTQGYQETQYF. The CDR3 DNA reads as TGCGCCAGCAGCCAAGAGAGGACAAGAACACAGGGGTACCAAGAGACCCAGTACTTC.

Only a few counts were recorded for this clonotype. This chain uses TRBV7-9 with TRBJ2-2; perhaps TRBD1 as D (6 bases). Germline CDR1 is SEHNR and CDR2 is FQNEAQ (reference sequence). Trimming pared 6 bases from V and 1 base from J, leaving 9 bases between. The CDR3 is made up of 14 amino acids. CDR3 in DNA: TGTGCCAGCAGATTGACAGGGAACACCGGGGAGCTGTTTTTT. Protein sequence: CASRLTGNTGELFF.

In its sample, this clonotype was seen a few times. This rearrangement joins TRBV6-4 to TRBJ2-3, with 9 bases matching TRBD2. Germline loops: CDR1 MRHNA, CDR2 SNTAGT. Germline trimming cut 8 bases from V and 4 bases from J; bases unmatched to any gene: 10. The CDR3 totals 15 residues. The CDR3 region is CASARVGGGADTQYF. The CDR3 DNA follows: TGTGCCAGCGCCCGAGTAGGCGGGGGGGCAGATACGCAGTATTTT.

The sample holds many counts of this clonotype. V is TRBV30 and J is TRBJ2-7; D call uncertain. The CDR3 covers 11 residues. CDR1 GTSNPN and CDR2 SVGIG come from the germline V gene (reference sequence). V lost 3 bases and J lost 5, with 8 bases in between. CDR3 sequence: CAWRRADEQYF. CDR3 in DNA: TGTGCCTGGAGAAGGGCCGACGAGCAGTACTTC.

This clonotype was observed a few times. This chain connects TRBV20-1 to TRBJ2-7; D perhaps matches TRBD2 (5 bases). V lost 0 bases and J lost 6, with 6 bases in between. CDR1 is DFQATT and CDR2 is SNEGSKA in the germline V gene (reference sequence). There are 11 residues in the CDR3. CDR3 sequence: CSARESGEQYF. The CDR3 DNA reads TGCAGTGCTAGAGAGAGCGGCGAGCAGTACTTC.

Only a few counts were recorded for this clonotype. The rearrangement uses TRBV29-1 and TRBJ2-7; maybe TRBD2 (5 bases). Per germline, CDR1 SQVTM and CDR2 ANQGSEA. This CDR3 has 13 amino acids. The V end was cut by 4 bases, the J end by 6 bases, with 16 bases between. Written as DNA, the CDR3 is TGCAGCGTTGGGATCGCTGGCGAGGGCGAGCAGTACTTC. It is translated as CSVGIAGEGEQYF.

The CDR3 is CASSPPGYDNEQFF. CDR3 DNA: TGTGCCAGCAGCCCGCCCGGTTACGACAATGAGCAGTTCTTC. The chain links TRBV11-1 to TRBJ2-1; D unresolved. Trimming removed 5 bases at V and 5 bases at J, with 13 bases between. The germline V gene has CDR1 SGHAT and CDR2 FQDESV (reference sequence). The CDR3 has 14 amino acids. Drawing the rest from reference TRBV11-1 and TRBJ2-1, the complete variable domain is EAEVAQSPRYKITEKSQAVAFWCDPISGHATLYWYRQILGQGPELLVQFQDESVVDDSQLPKDRFSAERLKGVDSTLKIQPAELGDSAMYLCASSPPGYDNEQFFGPGTRLTVL.

This clonotype was detected ten times or more. CDR3 nucleotides: TGCGCCAGCAGCTTGGACTCCCAGGGTCCGACTATCGAGCAGTACTTC. Translation: CASSLDSQGPTIEQYF. This chain connects TRBV5-1 to TRBJ2-7, with D perhaps matching TRBD1 or TRBD2 (5 bases each). This CDR3 has 16 residues. Trimming cost V 0 bases and J 6 bases, with 19 bases left between them. Germline CDR1 and CDR2: SGHRS and YFSETQ.

V usage is TRBV3-1 and J usage is TRBJ1-1; D perhaps matches TRBD1 (5 bases). V was clipped by 0 bases and J by 3 bases, with 14 bases between them. This CDR3 has 16 residues. Germline CDR1 reads LGHDT; CDR2 reads YNNKEL (reference sequence). DNA of the CDR3: TGTGCCAGCAGCCAAGATCTTCAGGGTACGGACACTGAAGCTTTCTTT. Its protein is CASSQDLQGTDTEAFF.

In its sample, this clonotype was seen a few times. This sequence joins TRBV20-1 and TRBJ1-6, with D possibly matching TRBD1 (6 bases). Deletions cut 1 base from V and 6 bases from J, with 7 bases between. Germline-derived CDR1 and CDR2 are DFQATT and SNEGSKA (reference sequence). This CDR3 has 13 amino acids. Here the CDR3 DNA reads TGCAGTGCTAGAGCGGACAGTAATTCACCCCTCCACTTT. Its protein product is CSARADSNSPLHF.